The present TCR beta chain was sequenced within a study of early T cells in non-severe SARS-CoV-2 infection. Overall study: Sequencing of unsorted whole blood was done on bulk RNA, leaving chains unpaired. Study findings and constraints: VDJdb-based matching was biased toward anti-spike CD8 responses and missed private and CD4 specificities.

The CDR3 is 17 amino acids. V lost 5 bases to trimming and J lost 3 bases, with 21 bases between them. CDR1 is MNHEY, CDR2 SMNVEV, per germline (reference sequence). Individual cDNA molecules received unique molecular identifiers during library preparation. A single record per CDR3 protein comes from TCRdb applying MiXCR to the 5' RACE reads. This sample has about 59,000 distinct CDR3 sequences, with less than 15% found just once. Only a few counts were recorded for this clonotype. Its antigen is undetermined. The sequencing used whole blood, collected at baseline. The receptor was isolated from an adult who was a healthcare worker with PCR-confirmed SARS-CoV-2 infection or an uninfected control (not recorded which). The rearrangement joins TRBV27 to TRBJ2-3; the D gene is possibly TRBD1 (6 bases). The CDR3 here is CASSRVHSTGGTDTQYF. CDR3 in DNA: TGTGCCAGCAGTAGGGTACATTCGACAGGTGGGACAGATACGCAGTATTTT.